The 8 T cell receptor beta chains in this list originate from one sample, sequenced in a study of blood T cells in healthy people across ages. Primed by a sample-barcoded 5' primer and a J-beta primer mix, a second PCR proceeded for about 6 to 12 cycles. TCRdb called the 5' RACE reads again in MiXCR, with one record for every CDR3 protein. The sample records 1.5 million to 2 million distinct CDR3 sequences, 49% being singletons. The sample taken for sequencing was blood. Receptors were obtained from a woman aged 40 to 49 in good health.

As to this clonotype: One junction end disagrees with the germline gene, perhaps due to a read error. In DNA form, the CDR3 reads TGTGCCAGCAGTTCCGGGACGTCGGGATTAGGAGACGGCTTCACCTTC. Protein sequence: CASSSGTSGLGDGFTF. V is TRBV7-9 and J is TRBJ1-2, with D tentatively TRBD1 (5 bases). CDR1 is SEHNR and CDR2 is FQNEAQ in the germline V gene (reference sequence). CDR3 size: 16 residues. The whole variable domain, remainder taken from reference TRBV7-9 and TRBJ1-2, is DTGVSQNPRHKITKRGQNVTFRCDPISEHNRLYWYRQTLGQGPEFLTYFQNEAQLEKSRLLSDRFSAERPKGSFSTLEIQRTEQGDSAMYLCASSSGTSGLGDGFTFGSGTRLTVV.

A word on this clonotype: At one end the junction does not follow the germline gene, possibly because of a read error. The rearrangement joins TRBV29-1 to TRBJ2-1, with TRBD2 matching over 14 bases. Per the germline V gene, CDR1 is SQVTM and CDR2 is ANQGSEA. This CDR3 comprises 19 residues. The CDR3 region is CSVEGTSGGQRSSYNEQFF. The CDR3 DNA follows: TGTAGCGTTGAAGGGACTAGCGGGGGCCAACGAAGCTCCTACAATGAGCAGTTCTTC.

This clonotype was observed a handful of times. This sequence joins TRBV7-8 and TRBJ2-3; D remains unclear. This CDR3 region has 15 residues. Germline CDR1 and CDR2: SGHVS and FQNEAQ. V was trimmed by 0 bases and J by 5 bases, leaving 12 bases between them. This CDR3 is CASSLASPWRDTQYF. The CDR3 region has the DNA TGTGCCAGCAGCTTAGCAAGCCCCTGGAGAGATACGCAGTATTTT. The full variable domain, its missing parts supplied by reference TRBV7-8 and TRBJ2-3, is GAGVSQSPRYKVAKRGQDVALRCDPISGHVSLFWYQQALGQGPEFLTYFQNEAQLDKSGLPSDRFFAERPEGSVSTLKIQRTQQEDSAVYLCASSLASPWRDTQYFGPGTRLTVL.

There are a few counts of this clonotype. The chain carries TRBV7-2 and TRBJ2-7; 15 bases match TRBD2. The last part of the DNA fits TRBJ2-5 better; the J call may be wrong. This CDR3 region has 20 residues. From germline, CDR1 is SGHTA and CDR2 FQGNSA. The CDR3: CASSLGGTSGGPVIRETQYF. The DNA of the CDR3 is TGTGCCAGCAGCTTAGGAGGGACTAGCGGGGGGCCGGTAATCCGTGAGACCCAGTACTTC.

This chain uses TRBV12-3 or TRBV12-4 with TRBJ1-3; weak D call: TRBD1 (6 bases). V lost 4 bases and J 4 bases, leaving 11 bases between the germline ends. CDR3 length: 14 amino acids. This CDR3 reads CASSSRGVGNTIYF. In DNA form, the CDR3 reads TGTGCCAGCAGTTCCAGGGGCGTCGGAAACACCATATATTTT.

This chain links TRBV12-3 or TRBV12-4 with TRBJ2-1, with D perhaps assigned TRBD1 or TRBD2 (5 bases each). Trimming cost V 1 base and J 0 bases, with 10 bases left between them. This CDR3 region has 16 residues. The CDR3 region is CASSLGWGSSYNEQFF. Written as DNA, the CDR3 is TGTGCCAGCAGTTTAGGGTGGGGGAGCTCCTACAATGAGCAGTTCTTC.

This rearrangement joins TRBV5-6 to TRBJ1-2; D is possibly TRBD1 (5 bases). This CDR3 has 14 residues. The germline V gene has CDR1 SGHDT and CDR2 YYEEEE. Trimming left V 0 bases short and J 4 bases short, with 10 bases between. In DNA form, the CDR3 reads TGTGCCAGCAGCTTGGTTGACAGATCCTATGGCTACACCTTC. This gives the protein CASSLVDRSYGYTF.

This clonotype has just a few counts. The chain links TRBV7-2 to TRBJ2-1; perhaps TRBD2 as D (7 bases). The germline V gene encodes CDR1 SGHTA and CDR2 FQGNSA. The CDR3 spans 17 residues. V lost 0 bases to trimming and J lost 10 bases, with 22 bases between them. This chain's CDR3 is CASSLALGLPGEGEQFF. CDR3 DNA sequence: TGTGCCAGCAGCTTAGCGCTGGGGCTCCCAGGGGAGGGGGAGCAGTTCTTC.